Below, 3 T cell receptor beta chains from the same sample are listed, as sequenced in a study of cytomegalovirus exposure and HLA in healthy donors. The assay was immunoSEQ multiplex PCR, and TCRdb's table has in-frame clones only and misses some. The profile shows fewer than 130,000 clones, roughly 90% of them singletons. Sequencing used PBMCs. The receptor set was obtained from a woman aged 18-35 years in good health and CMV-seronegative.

The CDR3 sequence is CANHVGEGGEAFF. The CDR3 DNA follows: TGCGCCAACCACGTGGGGGAAGGGGGAGAAGCTTTCTTT. The chain has TRBV10-1 and TRBJ1-1; D is perhaps TRBD1 (6 bases). V gave up 10 bases and J gave up 8 bases, with 20 bases separating them. The CDR3 consists of 13 residues. Germline loops: CDR1 WNHNN, CDR2 SYGVQD (reference sequence).

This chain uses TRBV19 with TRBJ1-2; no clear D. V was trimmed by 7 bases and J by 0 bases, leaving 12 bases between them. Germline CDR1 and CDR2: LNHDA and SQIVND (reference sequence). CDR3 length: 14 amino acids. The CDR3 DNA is TGTGCCAGTACCCATCGACGGGCTAACTATGGCTACACCTTC. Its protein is CASTHRRANYGYTF.

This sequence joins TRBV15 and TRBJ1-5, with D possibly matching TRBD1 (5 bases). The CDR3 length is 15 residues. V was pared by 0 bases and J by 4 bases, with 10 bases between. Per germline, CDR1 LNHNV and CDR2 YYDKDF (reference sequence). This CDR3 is CATSRELGGNQPQHF. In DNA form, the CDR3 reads TGTGCCACCAGCAGAGAACTCGGGGGAAATCAGCCCCAGCATTTT.